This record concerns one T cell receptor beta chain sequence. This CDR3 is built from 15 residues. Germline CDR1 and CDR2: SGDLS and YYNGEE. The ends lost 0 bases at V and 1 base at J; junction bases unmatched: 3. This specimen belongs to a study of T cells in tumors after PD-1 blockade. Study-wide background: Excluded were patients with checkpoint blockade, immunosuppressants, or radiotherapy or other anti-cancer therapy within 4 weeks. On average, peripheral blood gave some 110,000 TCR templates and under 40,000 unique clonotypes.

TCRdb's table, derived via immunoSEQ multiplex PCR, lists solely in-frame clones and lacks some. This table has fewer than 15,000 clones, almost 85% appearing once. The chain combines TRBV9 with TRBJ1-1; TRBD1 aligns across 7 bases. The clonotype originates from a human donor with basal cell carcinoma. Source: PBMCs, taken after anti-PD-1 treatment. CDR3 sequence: CASSVGTGSNTEAFF. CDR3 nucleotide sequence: TGTGCCAGCAGCGTAGGGACAGGCTCGAACACTGAAGCTTTCTTT.